The clone carrying this T cell receptor (beta chain) was picked up a small number of times. The antigen remains undetermined. In TCRdb, the 5' RACE reads were re-called with MiXCR into one record per CDR3 protein. The sample includes under 450,000 distinct CDR3 sequences, approximately 22% seen only once; the top ten take around 13%. Trimming cost V 7 bases and J 3 bases, with 13 bases left between them. There are 15 residues in the CDR3. Germline V CDR1 and CDR2: LNHDA, SQIVND (reference sequence). This entry belongs to a study of CD8 T cells in ankylosing spondylitis. Study-wide results and caveats: Some of these motif variants have turned up before, in reports on reactive arthritis synovial fluid and blood. Disease-associated clones were CD8+ and fairly uncommon in peripheral blood. Matched synovial fluid from ankylosing spondylitis patients was reported to be enriched for disease-linked clones.

V gene TRBV19 combines with J gene TRBJ1-6; no definite D call. This receptor was obtained from a male donor with ankylosing spondylitis or in good health (not recorded which). Sequencing input: blood, either unsorted or a sorted T cell fraction (not recorded which). CDR3 amino acids: CASTPGLLYNSPLHF. In DNA, the CDR3 is TGTGCCAGTACCCCCGGTCTTCTCTATAATTCACCCCTCCACTTT.